The 26 T cell receptor beta chains presented below share a single source sample, sequenced in a study of control samples from healthy donors and cancer patients. Profiling relied on immunoSEQ multiplex PCR, and the TCRdb table lists in-frame clones only, not all of them. This sample has about 44,000 clones, with around 70% found just once. The sample taken for sequencing was formalin-fixed, paraffin-embedded tissue. Every receptor here comes from a male donor with melanoma.

The V call is TRBV4-1, the J call TRBJ1-1, with D possibly TRBD1 on 5 matching bases. The CDR3 spans 13 residues. V was shortened by 4 bases and J by 3 bases, with 9 bases between the two germline ends. Germline CDR1 reads MGHRA; CDR2 reads YSYEKL. The CDR3 DNA is TGCGCCAGCAGCCGGGACGACGACACTGAAGCTTTCTTT. This sequence encodes CASSRDDDTEAFF.

This clone is a singleton in its sample. The V gene is TRBV7-9, the J gene TRBJ2-5, with TRBD2 identical over 10 bases. Germline V lookup: CDR1 SEHNR, CDR2 FQNEAQ (reference sequence). There are 16 residues in the CDR3. V shed 4 bases, J shed 1 base, and the junction held 6 bases outside the gene matches. This CDR3 is CASSSGIAGGQETQYF. The DNA for the CDR3 is TGTGCCAGCAGCTCCGGGATAGCGGGGGGCCAAGAGACCCAGTACTTC.

The rearrangement links TRBV7-3 to TRBJ2-3; D is ambiguous. The V end was cut by 4 bases, the J end by 3 bases, with 8 bases between. The CDR3 totals 13 residues. Looked up from germline, CDR1 is SGHTA and CDR2 is FQGTGA. Here the CDR3 DNA reads TGTGCCAGCAGCTCCATGTCGACAGATACGCAGTATTTT. It encodes CASSSMSTDTQYF.

Details on this clone: This could be a read error, since a much larger clone is one nucleotide away. The genes are TRBV12-5 and TRBJ2-2; D is unclear. The CDR3 totals 13 residues. The V end lost 6 bases, the J end lost 7 bases, and 12 bases lay between the germline ends. CDR1 and CDR2 from the germline V gene are LGHNT and FRNRAP. In DNA form, the CDR3 reads TGTGCTAGTGGGAACTCCAATGGCGGGGAGCTGTTTTTT. Translation gives CASGNSNGGELFF.

In its sample, this clone was seen once. This chain links TRBV10-3 with TRBJ1-2, with D perhaps TRBD1 (5 bases). Germline lookup yields CDR1 ENHRY and CDR2 SYGVKD. This CDR3 has 11 amino acids. V lost 11 bases and J lost 2, with 9 bases in between. The CDR3 protein is CAAQGNYGYTF. DNA for the CDR3: TGTGCCGCCCAGGGAAACTATGGCTACACCTTC.

The sample holds a few counts of this clone. The chain is built from TRBV10-2 and TRBJ1-1; D is unclear. This CDR3 contains 14 residues. Germline V gives CDR1 WSHSY, CDR2 SAAADI. V was trimmed by 6 bases and J by 0 bases, leaving 11 bases between them. The CDR3 sequence is CASRDGPMNTEAFF. In DNA form, the CDR3 reads TGCGCCAGCAGGGATGGTCCAATGAACACTGAAGCTTTCTTT.

V gene TRBV7-2 combines with J gene TRBJ1-5, with a tentative D call TRBD1 (6 bases). V was cut by 5 bases and J by 4 bases, with 9 bases left in between. Germline V gene lookup returns CDR1 SGHTA and CDR2 FQGNSA. CDR3 length: 13 amino acids. The CDR3, as DNA: TGTGCCAGCAGCCAGGGGAAGAATCAGCCCCAGCATTTT. Encoded protein: CASSQGKNQPQHF.

This clone has a handful of counts. CDR3 in amino acids: CASSSPDRGGYEQYF. The CDR3 coding sequence is TGTGCCAGCAGTTCCCCGGACAGGGGGGGCTACGAGCAGTACTTC. The chain uses TRBV6-2 or TRBV6-3 and TRBJ2-7; TRBD1 aligns across 10 bases. Germline V gene sequence: CDR1 MNHEY, CDR2 SVGEGT. The CDR3 runs 15 residues. After removal of 4 bases from V and 3 bases from J, the junction contained 6 bases not matched to a gene.

The chain is built from TRBV18 and TRBJ1-6; 9 bases align to TRBD1. From germline, CDR1 is KGHSH and CDR2 LQKENI. The CDR3 loop spans 17 amino acids. V lost 3 bases, J lost 7 bases, and 10 bases stayed unmatched. DNA for the CDR3: TGTGCCAGCTCACCCTTCGGACAGGGGACAGGGAATTCACCCCTCCACTTT. Translated: CASSPFGQGTGNSPLHF. Complete variable domain (other parts from reference TRBV18 and TRBJ1-6): NAGVMQNPRHLVRRRGQEARLRCSPMKGHSHVYWYRQLPEEGLKFMVYLQKENIIDESGMPKERFSAEFPKEGPSILRIQQVVRGDSAAYFCASSPFGQGTGNSPLHFGNGTRLTVT.

This clone showed up just a few times. This chain joins TRBV18 and TRBJ2-5, with TRBD1 matching over 7 bases. Germline V gives CDR1 KGHSH, CDR2 LQKENI. The CDR3 runs to 16 residues. V was pared by 3 bases and J by 2 bases, with 9 bases of the junction left unmatched. The CDR3 is CASSPGTGAGQETQYF. The DNA of the CDR3 is TGTGCCAGCTCACCGGGAACAGGGGCCGGACAAGAGACCCAGTACTTC.

Points on this clone: Other DNA sequences in the same sample also yield this CDR3. V and J are TRBV15 and TRBJ2-5; 12 bases match TRBD2. Unmatched junction bases numbered 7, after V lost 3 bases and J lost 2 bases. CDR1 LNHNV and CDR2 YYDKDF come from the germline V gene (reference sequence). The CDR3 consists of 17 residues. The DNA for the CDR3 is TGTGCCACCAGCAGCCGCCTAGCGGGAGGGAGGCAAGAGACCCAGTACTTC. It yields the protein CATSSRLAGGRQETQYF. Based on the CDR3 plus reference TRBV15 and TRBJ2-5, the full variable domain is DAMVIQNPRYQVTQFGKPVTLSCSQTLNHNVMYWYQQKSSQAPKLLFHYYDKDFNNEADTPDNFQSRRPNTSFCFLDIRSPGLGDTAMYLCATSSRLAGGRQETQYFGPGTRLLVL.

To note about this clone: One end of the junction does not line up with germline, which may come from a read error. The rearrangement joins TRBV7-7 to TRBJ2-1, with TRBD2 identical over 7 bases. The germline gives CDR1 SSHAT, CDR2 FNYEAQ (reference sequence). The CDR3 extends over 16 amino acids. The CDR3 here is CASSRGVLTDYNEQFF. The CDR3 nucleotides are TGTGCTAGCAGTCGGGGGGTATTGACAGACTACAATGAGCAGTTCTTC.

The chain combines TRBV6-1 with TRBJ1-1, with 7 bases identical to TRBD1. V shed 4 bases, J shed 1 base, and the junction held 12 bases outside the gene matches. The CDR3 sequence is 17 residues long. Germline CDR1 is MNHNS and CDR2 is SASEGT. The CDR3 DNA is TGTGCCAGCAGTGTGGAGACAGGGAGATTGAGGAACACTGAAGCTTTCTTT. It codes for CASSVETGRLRNTEAFF.

The chain is built from TRBV28 and TRBJ1-2; no firm D call. CDR1 and CDR2 from the germline V gene are MDHEN and SYDVKM. The ends were cut back, 1 base at V and 6 bases at J, with 12 bases in the middle. This CDR3 contains 14 residues. CDR3 protein: CASSLLGRTNGYTF. The CDR3 DNA reads TGTGCCAGCAGTTTATTGGGGAGAACAAATGGCTACACCTTC.

This clone was detected only a few times. The chain uses TRBV28 and TRBJ1-2; 9 bases line up with TRBD1. Germline CDR1 is MDHEN and CDR2 is SYDVKM. The trim removed 8 bases at V and 3 bases at J, leaving 7 bases unmatched. This CDR3 spans 14 amino acids. DNA of the CDR3: TGTGCCAGCGCAAAACAGGGGGCCTACTATGGCTACACCTTC. Translated: CASAKQGAYYGYTF.

The rearrangement joins TRBV7-9 to TRBJ2-6; D remains ambiguous. This CDR3 comprises 19 residues. Germline lookup yields CDR1 SEHNR and CDR2 FQNEAQ (reference sequence). The V and J ends lost 3 bases and 0 bases respectively, with 18 bases between them. The CDR3 bases are TGTGCCAGCAGCTTCCCCACGCGACACACGAGCTCTGGGGCCAACGTCCTGACTTTC. As protein: CASSFPTRHTSSGANVLTF. Using reference TRBV7-9 and TRBJ2-6 for the parts outside the CDR3, the full variable domain is DTGVSQNPRHKITKRGQNVTFRCDPISEHNRLYWYRQTLGQGPEFLTYFQNEAQLEKSRLLSDRFSAERPKGSFSTLEIQRTEQGDSAMYLCASSFPTRHTSSGANVLTFGAGSRLTVL.

This chain links TRBV29-1 with TRBJ1-4; D is undetermined. The V end was cut by 7 bases, the J end by 5 bases, with 17 bases between. Germline-derived CDR1 and CDR2 are SQVTM and ANQGSEA. The CDR3 is 14 residues long. Here the CDR3 DNA reads TGCAGCGCTGCCCCCGGGCGGAGAAATGAAAAACTGTTTTTT. Protein: CSAAPGRRNEKLFF.

V gene TRBV6-5 combines with J gene TRBJ2-7; D might be TRBD1 (6 bases). Germline V gives CDR1 MNHEY, CDR2 SVGAGI. The CDR3 totals 15 residues. V was cut by 8 bases and J by 3 bases, with 20 bases left in between. The CDR3 protein is CASLTGTPYGYEQYF. The CDR3 region has the DNA TGTGCCAGCCTTACCGGGACACCGTACGGCTACGAGCAGTACTTC.

The chain carries TRBV6-2 or TRBV6-3 and TRBJ1-2, with D unresolved. The CDR3 spans 12 residues. The germline CDR1 and CDR2 sequences are MNHEY and SVGEGT. The V end was cut by 6 bases, the J end by 3 bases, with 8 bases between. CDR3 DNA: TGTGCCAGCAGCCTCCGGCACTATGGCTACACCTTC. This gives the protein CASSLRHYGYTF.

This sequence joins TRBV5-1 and TRBJ2-7; 9 bases are shared with TRBD1. The junction had 5 bases not matched to a gene; V was cut back by 5 bases and J by 2 bases. The CDR3 runs 14 residues. Germline loops: CDR1 SGHRS, CDR2 YFSETQ. The CDR3: CASSPGTGPYEQYF. In DNA form, the CDR3 reads TGCGCCAGCAGTCCCGGGACAGGGCCCTACGAGCAGTACTTC.

This rearrangement joins TRBV4-1 to TRBJ2-7; D is possibly TRBD2 (5 bases). With 3 bases removed from V and 5 bases from J, the gap between germline ends came to 20 bases. This CDR3 has 16 residues. Per the germline V gene, CDR1 is MGHRA and CDR2 is YSYEKL. The chain's CDR3 is CASSHLNPTGWNEQYF. The CDR3 region has the DNA TGCGCCAGCAGCCACCTCAATCCCACGGGGTGGAACGAGCAGTACTTC.

The chain carries TRBV5-1 and TRBJ2-1, with TRBD2 identical over 11 bases. Germline CDR1 and CDR2: SGHRS and YFSETQ. V trimming: 5 bases; J trimming: 6 bases; junction bases outside the gene matches: 7. The CDR3 extends over 15 amino acids. The CDR3 loop reads CASRQVAGGPNEQFF. The CDR3 nucleotides are TGCGCCAGCAGACAAGTAGCGGGAGGGCCCAATGAGCAGTTCTTC.

This clone was seen just once. The V and J genes are TRBV10-3 and TRBJ2-7; 11 nucleotides align to TRBD1. Germline V CDR1 and CDR2: ENHRY, SYGVKD. The CDR3 is made up of 13 amino acids. Trimming at V came to 10 bases and at J to 2 bases, leaving 4 bases not matched to a gene. In nucleotides, the CDR3 is TGTGCCACCCGGACAGGGGGCACCTACGAGCAGTACTTC. Its translation is CATRTGGTYEQYF.

This chain's CDR3 is CASRAGTETYNEQFF. In DNA, the CDR3 is TGTGCCAGCAGGGCCGGGACCGAAACCTACAATGAGCAGTTCTTC. The J gene is TRBJ2-1, the V gene TRBV28, with D tentatively TRBD1 or TRBD2 (5 bases each). Looked up from germline, CDR1 is MDHEN and CDR2 is SYDVKM. The CDR3 sequence is 15 residues long. Trimming stripped 6 bases from V and 2 bases from J, with 14 bases between.

The chain couples TRBV2 to TRBJ2-3; 7 bases line up with TRBD2. V shed 3 bases, J shed 6 bases, and the junction held 9 bases outside the gene matches. CDR3 size: 15 residues. Looked up from germline, CDR1 is SNHLY and CDR2 is FYNNEI. CDR3: CASSERLAEADTQYF. DNA of the CDR3: TGTGCCAGCAGTGAGCGGCTAGCGGAGGCCGATACGCAGTATTTT.

The rearrangement uses TRBV13 and TRBJ1-1, with 10 positions matching TRBD1. The junction had 15 bases not matched to a gene; V was cut back by 5 bases and J by 0 bases. From germline, CDR1 is PRHDT and CDR2 FYEKMQ (reference sequence). This CDR3 is 19 amino acids long. CDR3 nucleotide sequence: TGTGCCAGCAGCCCTTCGGGACAGGGGAGAGTCTTTATGAACACTGAAGCTTTCTTT. It is translated as CASSPSGQGRVFMNTEAFF.